This TCR beta chain was observed in a study of blood T cell repertoires in COVID-19. TCRdb's copy holds only in-frame clones and misses some; the assay was immunoSEQ multiplex PCR. This table holds nearly 200,000 clones, roughly 79% found once. CDR1 and CDR2 from the germline V gene are MNHEY and SMNVEV (reference sequence). V shed 8 bases, J shed 8 bases, and the junction held 3 bases outside the gene matches. The CDR3 runs to 13 residues. The V gene is TRBV27, the J gene TRBJ1-4; TRBD1 matches 12 bases. This TCR was sampled from a human donor with acute or convalescent COVID-19. The donor label of this sample is uncertain. Sequences were obtained from peripheral blood. The CDR3 loop reads CASRDRGQEKLFF. CDR3 DNA sequence: TGTGCCAGCCGGGACAGGGGGCAGGAAAAACTGTTTTTT.